The 18 T cell receptor beta chains listed next were all sequenced from one sample in a study of T-cell memory formation after mild COVID-19. In TCRdb, the 5' RACE reads were re-called with MiXCR into one record per CDR3 protein. The sample lists fewer than 250,000 distinct CDR3 sequences, 15% occurring once. Sample: PBMCs or a T cell subset sorted from them (not recorded which). These receptors all come from an adult woman who had mild COVID-19 (a few samples of this study predate the infection). Cell type and time point are not known.

Notes on this clonotype: One end of the junction fails to match germline, which may point to a read error. This rearrangement joins TRBV19 to TRBJ2-3; 9 bases match TRBD2. The CDR3 length is 15 residues. In germline, CDR1 is LNHDA, CDR2 SQIVND (reference sequence). The CDR3 bases are TGTGCCAGTAGGCCTAGCGGGGCGACCACAAATACGCAGTATTTT. Its translation: CASRPSGATTNTQYF.

The rearrangement links TRBV12-3 or TRBV12-4 to TRBJ2-7; 8 bases match TRBD2. V was pared by 3 bases and J by 7 bases, with 8 bases of the junction left unmatched. The CDR3 totals 14 residues. The CDR3 nucleotides read TGTGCCAGCAGTTTTGGACTAGCATCGGGGGAGCAGTACTTC. Translating it yields CASSFGLASGEQYF.

There are a few counts of this clonotype. V and J are TRBV20-1 and TRBJ2-2, with 7 bases that match TRBD1. V shed 1 base and J 3 bases; nucleotides not matched to a gene: 8. The germline gives CDR1 DFQATT, CDR2 SNEGSKA (reference sequence). This CDR3 is built from 16 residues. The CDR3 DNA sequence: TGCAGTGCTAGAGGGTACAGGGGACGCGACACCGGGGAGCTGTTTTTT. Its translation: CSARGYRGRDTGELFF.

The chain recombines TRBV2 with TRBJ2-7, with D perhaps matching TRBD1 (6 bases). With 4 bases removed from V and 2 bases from J, the gap between germline ends came to 9 bases. The CDR3 covers 13 residues. Germline loops: CDR1 SNHLY, CDR2 FYNNEI. The CDR3 reads CASSGDITYEQYF. In nucleotides, the CDR3 is TGTGCCAGCAGTGGGGACATTACCTACGAGCAGTACTTC.

In this sample, this clonotype turned up a few times. The chain recombines TRBV4-2 with TRBJ2-1; 8 positions agree with TRBD2. V lost 4 bases, J lost 4 bases, and 9 bases stayed unmatched. CDR3 size: 16 residues. Germline CDR1 LGHNA, CDR2 YNFKEQ. CDR3 amino acids: CASSRVSSGWYNEQFF. DNA of the CDR3: TGTGCCAGCAGCCGGGTCTCTAGCGGGTGGTACAATGAGCAGTTCTTC.

The chain is built from TRBV5-1 and TRBJ2-5; D is possibly TRBD1 (7 bases). The CDR3 runs 16 residues. Trimming cost V 3 bases and J 2 bases, with 17 bases left between them. Germline V CDR1 and CDR2: SGHRS, YFSETQ. CDR3 loop: CASSYLLTGTQETQYF. The CDR3 coding sequence is TGCGCCAGCAGCTACCTACTGACAGGGACTCAAGAGACCCAGTACTTC.

V gene TRBV24-1 combines with J gene TRBJ1-3, with TRBD1 matching over 7 bases. Per germline, CDR1 KGHDR and CDR2 SFDVKD. The CDR3 has 17 amino acids. The junction had 8 bases not matched to a gene; V was cut back by 4 bases and J by 0 bases. The CDR3 is CATSDHRQGLSGNTIYF. The CDR3 DNA sequence: TGTGCCACCAGTGACCACAGACAGGGTCTCTCTGGAAACACCATATATTTT.

This clonotype showed up just a few times. The chain couples TRBV27 to TRBJ1-5; perhaps TRBD1 as D (5 bases). V lost 3 bases and J 6 bases, leaving 15 bases between the germline ends. The CDR3 is 15 residues long. Germline-derived CDR1 and CDR2 are MNHEY and SMNVEV (reference sequence). In DNA, the CDR3 is TGTGCCAGCAGTTTCGGGCAGGGTGGAAGTCAGCCCCAGCATTTT. Amino acid sequence: CASSFGQGGSQPQHF.

This clonotype came up a few times. The V gene is TRBV20-1, the J gene TRBJ1-2; D gene uncertain. Trimming stripped 2 bases from V and 0 bases from J, with 13 bases between. The CDR3 consists of 15 residues. Germline-derived CDR1 and CDR2 are DFQATT and SNEGSKA (reference sequence). Here the CDR3 reads CSARSVTSTNYGYTF. In DNA form, the CDR3 reads TGCAGTGCTAGAAGCGTTACCAGTACTAACTATGGCTACACCTTC.

The J gene is TRBJ2-3, the V gene TRBV5-5; D may be TRBD2 (6 bases). The germline V gene has CDR1 SGHKS and CDR2 YYEKEE (reference sequence). The CDR3 runs to 16 residues. Trimming removed 4 bases at V and 4 bases at J, with 19 bases between. Here the CDR3 reads CASSPGGLAISDTQYF. The DNA for the CDR3 is TGTGCCAGCAGCCCCGGGGGATTAGCTATTTCAGATACGCAGTATTTT.

This clonotype was seen a few times. This chain joins TRBV24-1 and TRBJ1-5; TRBD1 is a possible D gene (6 bases). Germline V gives CDR1 KGHDR, CDR2 SFDVKD. The V end lost 5 bases, the J end lost 3 bases, and 13 bases lay between the germline ends. The CDR3 totals 15 residues. CDR3 nucleotide sequence: TGTGCCACCAGTGGGCCAGGGGTCCCCAATCAGCCCCAGCATTTT. It specifies CATSGPGVPNQPQHF.

The rearrangement links TRBV4-1 to TRBJ1-1, with D uncertain. V shed 3 bases and J shed 1 base, with 12 bases lying between them. The CDR3 sequence is 15 residues long. Germline-derived CDR1 and CDR2 are MGHRA and YSYEKL. The CDR3 here is CASSQDGVANTEAFF. Here the CDR3 DNA reads TGCGCCAGCAGCCAGGACGGTGTTGCGAACACTGAAGCTTTCTTT.

The chain carries TRBV7-2 and TRBJ2-5, with 7 bases aligning to TRBD2. The ends lost 5 bases at V and 4 bases at J; junction bases unmatched: 13. Germline CDR1 is SGHTA and CDR2 is FQGNSA. This CDR3 spans 16 amino acids. The CDR3 DNA reads as TGTGCCAGCAGCCCCCTCAGGCGGGAGTGGGGAGAGACCCAGTACTTC. It specifies CASSPLRREWGETQYF.

The table lists this clonotype with many counts. This chain joins TRBV12-3 or TRBV12-4 and TRBJ1-1; TRBD1 agrees at 7 bases. Trimming removed 6 bases from V and 5 bases from J; junction bases left unmatched: 6. This CDR3 contains 13 residues. The CDR3 region has the DNA TGTGCCAGCAGCCGACAGGGTCGGACTGAAGCTTTCTTT. It specifies CASSRQGRTEAFF.

This sequence joins TRBV20-1 and TRBJ2-7, with 7 bases matching TRBD1. The CDR3 has 11 residues. Unmatched junction bases numbered 1, after V lost 5 bases and J lost 3 bases. Germline V gene sequence: CDR1 DFQATT, CDR2 SNEGSKA (reference sequence). The CDR3 bases are TGCAGTGCTCGACAGGGCTACGAGCAGTACTTC. Its translation: CSARQGYEQYF.

The CDR3 DNA follows: TGTGCCAGCAGTTTTGGCGGGGCCATCCAGCCCCAGCATTTT. It is translated as CASSFGGAIQPQHF. This rearrangement joins TRBV12-3 or TRBV12-4 to TRBJ1-5; a weak D match, TRBD1 (5 bases). V was pared by 3 bases and J by 7 bases, with 13 bases between. This CDR3 is 14 amino acids long.

In its sample, this clonotype was seen a few times. The V call is TRBV4-1, the J call TRBJ1-6, with 7 bases identical to TRBD1. CDR1 is MGHRA and CDR2 is YSYEKL in the germline V gene. This CDR3 region has 17 residues. Unmatched junction bases numbered 11, after V lost 0 bases and J lost 9 bases. This CDR3 is CASSQESLRGYGSPLHF. The CDR3 bases are TGCGCCAGCAGCCAAGAGTCACTCAGGGGGTATGGTTCACCCCTCCACTTT.

The J gene is TRBJ1-5, the V gene TRBV6-2 or TRBV6-3; no reliable D call. The V end was cut by 0 bases, the J end by 7 bases, with 13 bases between. CDR1 and CDR2 (germline): MNHEY, SVGEGT. This CDR3 has 15 amino acids. The CDR3 bases are TGTGCCAGCAGTTACTCGCTCCAGGCGCGACAGCCCCAGCATTTT. Protein product: CASSYSLQARQPQHF.